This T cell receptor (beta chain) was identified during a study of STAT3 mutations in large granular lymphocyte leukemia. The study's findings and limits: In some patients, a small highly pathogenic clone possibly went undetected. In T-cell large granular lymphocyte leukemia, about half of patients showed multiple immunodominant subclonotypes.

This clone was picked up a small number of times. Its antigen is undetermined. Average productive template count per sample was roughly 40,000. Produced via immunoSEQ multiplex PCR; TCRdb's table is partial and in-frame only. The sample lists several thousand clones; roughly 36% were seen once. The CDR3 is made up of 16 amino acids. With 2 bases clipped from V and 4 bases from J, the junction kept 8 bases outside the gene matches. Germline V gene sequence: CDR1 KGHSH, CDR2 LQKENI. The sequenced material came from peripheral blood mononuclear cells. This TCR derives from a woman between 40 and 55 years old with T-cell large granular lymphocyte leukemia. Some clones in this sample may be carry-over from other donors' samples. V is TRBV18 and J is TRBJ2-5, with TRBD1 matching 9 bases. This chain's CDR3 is CASSPNEGGQGETQYF. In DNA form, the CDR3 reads TGTGCCAGCTCACCAAACGAAGGGGGACAGGGAGAGACCCAGTACTTC. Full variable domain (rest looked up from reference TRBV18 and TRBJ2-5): NAGVMQNPRHLVRRRGQEARLRCSPMKGHSHVYWYRQLPEEGLKFMVYLQKENIIDESGMPKERFSAEFPKEGPSILRIQQVVRGDSAAYFCASSPNEGGQGETQYFGPGTRLLVL.